The T cell receptor beta chain under discussion was sequenced for a study of shared clonotypes between healthy human individuals. Study in general: A donor's plate count was three for CD4 naive and three for CD4 memory; CD8 naive had two and CD8 memory one. Whole-study results and caveats: Larger estimated richness was generally seen in naive subsets than in memory subsets.

The assay ran at deep level. Profiled with immunoSEQ multiplex PCR; TCRdb holds only in-frame clones, not every one. Among about 680,000 clones listed, around three quarters were seen once. Per germline, CDR1 SGHRS and CDR2 YFSETQ. The CDR3 runs 14 residues. Deletions cut 2 bases from V and 5 bases from J, with 14 bases between. The split of CD4+ cells yielded CD45RA+ naive and CD45RA-negative memory subsets. About this clone itself: Its antigen is not known.

The source is a woman aged 25 to 39 in good health. V gene TRBV5-1 combines with J gene TRBJ2-7; perhaps TRBD1 as D (6 bases). Sequencing input: memory CD4+ T cells sorted from blood. The sample's subset: CD45RA-negative fraction. CDR3 in DNA: TGCGCCAGCAGCTTCGGCCAGGGGATCAACGAGCAGTACTTC. This gives the protein CASSFGQGINEQYF.